Sequencing of this T cell receptor (beta chain) was carried out in a study of blood T cell repertoires in COVID-19. Overall study: Spain, Italy and the United States supplied samples that represented acute and convalescent COVID-19. PBMCs, B-cell-depleted T cells, or T cells provided the cDNA or gDNA that made up the material.

From germline, CDR1 is SGHRS and CDR2 YFSETQ. The CDR3 is 17 residues long. Unmatched junction bases numbered 6, after V lost 2 bases and J lost 2 bases. This clone has only one observation. TCRdb's table, derived via immunoSEQ multiplex PCR, lists solely in-frame clones and lacks some. The sample gives 200,000 to 250,000 clones, 70% to 90% of which show up once; more than 0.75% is in the top ten. Material: peripheral blood. The chain recombines TRBV5-1 with TRBJ2-3, with 12 bases that match TRBD2. The receptor was isolated from a man aged 40-50 years with acute or convalescent COVID-19. The CDR3 spells CASSFGLAGSLTDTQYF. The CDR3 DNA reads TGCGCCAGCAGCTTCGGACTAGCGGGGTCACTCACAGATACGCAGTATTTT.